This entry lists 27 T cell receptor beta chains sequenced from one sample in a study of metastatic and nonmetastatic thyroid tumors. TCRdb re-clonotyped the PCR reads through MiXCR. Counted here are around 42,000 clones, around an eighth occurring once; the ten biggest clones make up approximately 9.1%. Patients were all untreated before their thyroid surgery. The sequencing input was blood. Receptor source: a male donor with papillary thyroid cancer or a benign thyroid nodule (not recorded which). Some clones in this sample may be carry-over from other donors' samples.

This clone was observed many times. The chain employs TRBV6-2 or TRBV6-3 and TRBJ1-1, with D uncertain. This CDR3 is 12 amino acids long. CDR1 MNHEY and CDR2 SVGEGT come from the germline V gene. Trimming took off 6 bases at V and 7 bases at J, with 12 bases between the two ends. The CDR3 protein is CASRRPRLEAFF. The CDR3 DNA is TGTGCCAGCAGACGGCCAAGACTTGAAGCTTTCTTT.

At least ten counts were recorded for this clone. The rearrangement joins TRBV12-3 or TRBV12-4 to TRBJ2-3, with 7 nucleotides matching TRBD2. The trim removed 1 base at V and 4 bases at J, leaving 8 bases unmatched. The CDR3 length is 16 residues. Here the CDR3 reads CASSLGPSGNADTQYF. Written as DNA, the CDR3 is TGTGCCAGCAGTTTAGGGCCCAGCGGGAACGCAGATACGCAGTATTTT.

The J gene is TRBJ2-5, the V gene TRBV12-3 or TRBV12-4; 10 bases line up with TRBD1. The CDR3 spans 14 residues. This chain's CDR3 is CSISPAGTGVTQYF. In nucleotides, the CDR3 is TGTTCCATCAGTCCCGCCGGGACAGGGGTGACCCAGTACTTC.

This clone was found many times. V usage is TRBV12-3 or TRBV12-4 and J usage is TRBJ2-7; 10 bases fit TRBD2. The CDR3 is 17 amino acids. Trimming took 3 bases from V and 2 from J; bases not matched to a gene: 10. CDR3 DNA sequence: TGTGCCAGCAGTTTGACTAGCGGGTATGTCCTAACCTACGAGCAGTACTTC. Encoded protein: CASSLTSGYVLTYEQYF.

This clone occurred many times. V and J are TRBV5-1 and TRBJ1-1; no firm D call. Germline V gene data show CDR1 as SGHRS and CDR2 as YFSETQ. Trimming shortened V by 2 bases and J by 8 bases, and 13 bases separated the two germline ends. This CDR3 is built from 13 residues. The CDR3 spells CASSLGDGVEAFF. For the CDR3, the DNA is TGCGCCAGCAGCTTAGGTGATGGCGTCGAAGCTTTCTTT.

With respect to this clone: This may be a read error: a much more frequent sequence differs by one nucleotide. Other DNA sequences in this sample translate to the same CDR3. The V call is TRBV7-6, the J call TRBJ2-7; 15 bases fit TRBD2. Germline V gene data show CDR1 as SGHVS and CDR2 as FNYEAQ. The CDR3 is 19 amino acids. The CDR3 sequence is CASSLVGLAGGVGSYEQYF. DNA for the CDR3: TGCGCCAGCAGCTTAGTGGGACTAGCGGGAGGTGTAGGCTCCTACGAGCAGTACTTC. Variable domain in full (rest from reference TRBV7-6 and TRBJ2-7): GAGVSQSPRYKVTKRGQDVALRCDPISGHVSLYWYRQALGQGPEFLTYFNYEAQQDKSGLPNDRFSAERPEGSISTLTIQRTEQRDSAMYRCASSLVGLAGGVGSYEQYFGPGTRLTVT.

This clone occurred many times. The chain is built from TRBV10-1 and TRBJ2-7, with D possibly being TRBD2 (5 bases). Germline V CDR1 and CDR2: WNHNN, SYGVQD (reference sequence). V gave up 6 bases and J gave up 2 bases, with 17 bases separating them. This CDR3 spans 15 amino acids. The CDR3 sequence: CASSPARERTYEQYF. Here the CDR3 DNA reads TGCGCCAGCAGCCCCGCGAGGGAGCGGACCTACGAGCAGTACTTC.

Ten or more counts support this clone. V usage is TRBV27 and J usage is TRBJ2-1, with TRBD2 matching 9 bases. CDR1 MNHEY and CDR2 SMNVEV come from the germline V gene (reference sequence). CDR3 size: 15 residues. Unmatched junction bases numbered 12, after V lost 8 bases and J lost 7 bases. The CDR3 spells CASRLAGVGVNEQFF. The DNA for the CDR3 is TGTGCCAGCCGCTTAGCGGGAGTGGGCGTAAATGAGCAGTTCTTC.

The chain couples TRBV28 to TRBJ2-1, with D tentatively TRBD2 (6 bases). Trimming shortened V by 8 bases and J by 4 bases, and 15 bases separated the two germline ends. The CDR3 contains 14 residues. Germline V lookup: CDR1 MDHEN, CDR2 SYDVKM. The CDR3 loop reads CASSSQGGYNEQFF. CDR3 bases: TGTGCCAGCTCCTCACAAGGAGGGTACAATGAGCAGTTCTTC.

In its sample, this clone was seen many times. This chain uses TRBV7-2 with TRBJ1-1; the D gene is possibly TRBD1 (6 bases). Trimming removed 2 bases from V and 8 bases from J, with 12 bases in between. The germline gives CDR1 SGHTA, CDR2 FQGNSA. CDR3 length: 13 residues. CDR3 protein: CASSLSAGEEAFF. For the CDR3, the DNA is TGTGCCAGCAGCTTATCGGCAGGGGAGGAAGCTTTCTTT.

This clone showed up just a few times. This rearrangement joins TRBV6-1 to TRBJ2-7; 8 bases are a match to TRBD2. The CDR3 has 16 amino acids. The germline CDR1 and CDR2 sequences are MNHNS and SASEGT. Trimming took 3 bases from V and 0 from J; bases not matched to a gene: 7. The CDR3 spells CASSDPTGGASYEQYF. DNA of the CDR3: TGTGCCAGCAGTGACCCCACGGGGGGGGCCTCCTACGAGCAGTACTTC.

This clone was observed at least ten times. The chain carries TRBV20-1 and TRBJ2-7, with 8 bases identical to TRBD2. Germline CDR1 and CDR2: DFQATT and SNEGSKA (reference sequence). V shed 4 bases and J 4 bases; nucleotides not matched to a gene: 6. This CDR3 has 13 amino acids. The CDR3 region has the DNA TGCAGTGCTACGAGCGGGAGTCGGTACGAGCAGTACTTC. Its translation: CSATSGSRYEQYF.

A note on this clone: At one end, the junction sequence differs from germline, possibly due to a read error. The chain carries TRBV25-1 and TRBJ1-5; no clear D gene. The germline gives CDR1 MGHDK, CDR2 SYGVNS. The CDR3 has 14 residues. CDR3: CAISGSVINQPQHF. The DNA of the CDR3 is TGTGCCATCAGTGGGTCAGTAATTAATCAGCCCCAGCATTTT.

This clone was seen at least ten times. The sample has other DNA sequences that encode this CDR3 too. The V gene is TRBV7-6, the J gene TRBJ2-1; 10 nucleotides agree with TRBD2. Germline V CDR1 and CDR2: SGHVS, FNYEAQ. Unmatched junction bases numbered 4, after V lost 4 bases and J lost 4 bases. This CDR3 is built from 15 residues. The CDR3 nucleotides read TGTGCCAGCAGCTCGGGACTAGCGAGATACAATGAGCAGTTCTTC. This codes for CASSSGLARYNEQFF. Filled out from reference TRBV7-6 and TRBJ2-1, the complete variable domain reads GAGVSQSPRYKVTKRGQDVALRCDPISGHVSLYWYRQALGQGPEFLTYFNYEAQQDKSGLPNDRFSAERPEGSISTLTIQRTEQRDSAMYRCASSSGLARYNEQFFGPGTRLTVL.

This clone was counted many times. The chain couples TRBV5-6 to TRBJ2-7; no definite D call. The V gene lost 3 bases and the J gene lost 2 bases, with 6 bases spanning the gap. The CDR3 contains 12 residues. From germline, CDR1 is SGHDT and CDR2 YYEEEE. The CDR3 coding sequence is TGTGCCAGCAGCTCGACTGCCTACGAGCAGTACTTC. This encodes CASSSTAYEQYF.

In this sample, this clone turned up many times. The rearrangement joins TRBV15 to TRBJ2-7; the match to TRBD1 covers 8 bases. Germline V lookup: CDR1 LNHNV, CDR2 YYDKDF (reference sequence). Trimming at V came to 5 bases and at J to 6 bases, leaving 9 bases not matched to a gene. The CDR3 has 14 amino acids. The CDR3 DNA reads as TGTGCCACCAGCGTGAACAGGGGGAAGGGCGAGCAGTACTTC. Protein sequence: CATSVNRGKGEQYF.

This clone was counted a few times. The final CDR3 position lacks the conserved phenylalanine or tryptophan, pointing to a likely read error. The J gene is TRBJ2-7, the V gene TRBV28; TRBD1 might be the D (6 bases). V was cut by 7 bases and J by 7 bases, with 29 bases left in between. The CDR3 has 17 residues. In germline, CDR1 is MDHEN, CDR2 SYDVKM. The DNA of the CDR3 is TGTGCCAGCATTCCAGACCCTGGACAGCCTATCTCGAGGGAGCAGTACTCC. Amino acids: CASIPDPGQPISREQYS.

By sample share, this clone is medium-sized (0.01 to 0.1%). The gene calls are TRBV6-2 or TRBV6-3 and TRBJ1-1; tentatively, D is TRBD1 (5 bases). Trimming removed 2 bases from V and 2 bases from J, with 9 bases in between. The CDR3 has 14 residues. Germline CDR1 is MNHEY and CDR2 is SVGEGT. CDR3 sequence: CASSYRTGNTEAFF. DNA of the CDR3: TGTGCCAGCAGTTACCGTACAGGAAACACTGAAGCTTTCTTT.

About this clone itself: A much larger clone differs by one base, so this may be a read error. The J gene is TRBJ2-5, the V gene TRBV11-3; a possible D gene is TRBD2 (5 bases). Trimming left V 2 bases short and J 1 base short, with 11 bases between. Germline-derived CDR1 and CDR2 are SGHNT and YENEEA. This CDR3 is built from 15 residues. This CDR3 is CASSLWSGIQETQYF. The CDR3 nucleotides are TGTGCCAGCAGCTTATGGTCGGGGATCCAAGAGACCCAGTACTTC.

At least ten counts were recorded for this clone. The V and J genes are TRBV4-2 and TRBJ1-2, with no clear D. Per the germline V gene, CDR1 is LGHNA and CDR2 is YNFKEQ. This CDR3 is built from 14 residues. V lost 1 base, J lost 6 bases, and 12 bases lay in between. Here the CDR3 reads CASSQVSRRDGYTF. The CDR3 DNA follows: TGTGCCAGCAGCCAAGTGTCCCGGAGGGATGGCTACACCTTC.

This clone was observed a few times. At one of its ends the junction is not consistent with the germline gene, which may arise from a read error. The CDR3 region is CASSFGQGSTGTQYF. CDR3 bases: TGTGCCAGCAGCTTCGGACAGGGGAGCACAGGTACGCAGTATTTT. V gene TRBV5-8 combines with J gene TRBJ2-3; 9 bases agree with TRBD1. Germline V gene sequence: CDR1 SGHTS, CDR2 YDEGEE. This CDR3 contains 15 residues.

Of note for this clone: Given a much more abundant clone one base away, this may be a read error. J is TRBJ2-5 and V is TRBV5-6; 9 bases match TRBD1. CDR1 and CDR2 (germline): SGHDT, YYEEEE. This CDR3 region has 14 residues. With V trimmed by 4 bases and J by 3 bases, 4 bases remained unmatched. This CDR3 reads CASSKGTGKETQYF. DNA of the CDR3: TGTGCCAGCAGCAAAGGGACAGGGAAAGAGACCCAGTACTTC.

This clone was found many times. V is TRBV28 and J is TRBJ1-6; D perhaps matches TRBD1 (6 bases). This CDR3 comprises 12 residues. In germline, CDR1 is MDHEN, CDR2 SYDVKM. Trimming left V 6 bases short and J 7 bases short, with 7 bases between. The CDR3 sequence is CASSTGNSPLHF. Written as DNA, the CDR3 is TGTGCCAGCAGCACAGGGAATTCACCCCTCCACTTT.

This clone has a count of ten or more. CDR3 amino acids: CASRSLAQAGNTEAFF. The CDR3, as DNA: TGTGCCAGCAGGTCCTTGGCCCAGGCGGGGAACACTGAAGCTTTCTTT. The chain links TRBV28 to TRBJ1-1; D is uncertain. V lost 6 bases, J lost 1 base, and 18 bases lay in between. The CDR3 length is 16 residues. The V gene's germline CDR1 is MDHEN and CDR2 SYDVKM.

With regard to this clone: This may be a read error: a much more frequent sequence differs by one nucleotide. V is TRBV30 and J is TRBJ2-7, with 7 bases matching TRBD1. The CDR3 covers 16 residues. CDR1 is GTSNPN, CDR2 SVGIG, per germline (reference sequence). V trimming: 6 bases; J trimming: 2 bases; junction bases outside the gene matches: 16. The CDR3 coding sequence is TGTGCCTGCAGACGATCTCCGGACAGGCGGCCCTACGAGCAGTACTTC. Its protein is CACRRSPDRRPYEQYF.

This clone was detected a few times. A read error may explain this, as a much larger clone is one base away. This CDR3 is also generated by other DNA sequences in the sample. This chain joins TRBV29-1 and TRBJ2-7; D possibly corresponds to TRBD2 (6 bases). The CDR3 has 15 residues. Germline lookup yields CDR1 SQVTM and CDR2 ANQGSEA. Between the trimmed V and J ends, which lost 4 bases and 6 bases, there was a span of 22 bases. CDR3 in DNA: TGCAGCGTTGTCCCCGGGAGTACAGGTCGGAGCGAGCAGTACTTC. Its translation is CSVVPGSTGRSEQYF.

The chain links TRBV5-1 to TRBJ2-7; possibly TRBD2 for D (6 bases). V gave up 2 bases and J gave up 0 bases, with 15 bases separating them. The germline gives CDR1 SGHRS, CDR2 YFSETQ. The CDR3 totals 16 residues. The DNA of the CDR3 is TGCGCCAGCAGCTTTGGGGGGTCCATACTCTCCTACGAGCAGTACTTC. This codes for CASSFGGSILSYEQYF.